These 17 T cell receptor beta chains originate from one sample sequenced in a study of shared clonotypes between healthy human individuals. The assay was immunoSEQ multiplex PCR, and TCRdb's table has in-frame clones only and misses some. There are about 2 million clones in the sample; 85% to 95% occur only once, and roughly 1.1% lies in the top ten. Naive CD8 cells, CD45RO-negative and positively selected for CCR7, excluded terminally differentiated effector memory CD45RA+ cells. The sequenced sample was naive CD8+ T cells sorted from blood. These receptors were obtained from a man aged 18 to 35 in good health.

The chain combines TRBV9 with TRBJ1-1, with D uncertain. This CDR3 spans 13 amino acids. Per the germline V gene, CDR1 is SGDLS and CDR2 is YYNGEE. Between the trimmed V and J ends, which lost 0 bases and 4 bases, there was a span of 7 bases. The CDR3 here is CASSVDQLTEAFF. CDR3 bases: TGTGCCAGCAGCGTAGATCAGCTCACTGAAGCTTTCTTT.

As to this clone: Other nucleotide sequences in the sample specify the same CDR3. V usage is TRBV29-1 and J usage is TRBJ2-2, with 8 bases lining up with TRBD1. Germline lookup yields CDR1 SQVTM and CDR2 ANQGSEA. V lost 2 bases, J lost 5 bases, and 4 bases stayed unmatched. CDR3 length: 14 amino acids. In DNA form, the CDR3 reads TGCAGCGTTGAACAGGGGGCAGGTACCGGGGAGCTGTTTTTT. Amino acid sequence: CSVEQGAGTGELFF.

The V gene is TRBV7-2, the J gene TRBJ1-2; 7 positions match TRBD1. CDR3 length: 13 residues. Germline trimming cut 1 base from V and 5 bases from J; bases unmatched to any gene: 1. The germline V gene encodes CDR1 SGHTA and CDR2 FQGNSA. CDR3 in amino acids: CASSLGTGYGYTF. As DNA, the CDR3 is TGTGCCAGCAGCTTAGGGACAGGTTATGGCTACACCTTC.

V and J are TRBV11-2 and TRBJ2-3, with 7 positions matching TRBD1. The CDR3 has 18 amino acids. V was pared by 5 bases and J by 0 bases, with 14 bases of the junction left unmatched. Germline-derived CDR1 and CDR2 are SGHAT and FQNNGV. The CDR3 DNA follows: TGTGCCAGCAGCCTGGGGACGACAGGGACCTCTAGCACAGATACGCAGTATTTT. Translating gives CASSLGTTGTSSTDTQYF.

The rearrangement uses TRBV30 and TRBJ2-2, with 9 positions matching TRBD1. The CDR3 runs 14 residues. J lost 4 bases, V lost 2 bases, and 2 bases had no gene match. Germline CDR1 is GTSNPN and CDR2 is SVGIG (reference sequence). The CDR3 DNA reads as TGTGCCTGGAGTTCACAGGGGGCCACCGGGGAGCTGTTTTTT. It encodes CAWSSQGATGELFF.

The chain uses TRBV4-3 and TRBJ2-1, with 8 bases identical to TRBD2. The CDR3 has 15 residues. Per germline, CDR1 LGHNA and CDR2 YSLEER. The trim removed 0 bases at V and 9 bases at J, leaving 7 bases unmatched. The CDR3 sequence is CASSQDRRLAIEQFF. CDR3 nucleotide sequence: TGCGCCAGCAGCCAAGACCGCAGACTAGCGATTGAGCAGTTCTTC.

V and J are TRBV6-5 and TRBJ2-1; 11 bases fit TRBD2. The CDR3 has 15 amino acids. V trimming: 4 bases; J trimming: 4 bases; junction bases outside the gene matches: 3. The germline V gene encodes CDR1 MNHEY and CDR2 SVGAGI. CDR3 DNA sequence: TGTGCCAGCAGTTTGACTAGCGGGATATACAATGAGCAGTTCTTC. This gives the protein CASSLTSGIYNEQFF.

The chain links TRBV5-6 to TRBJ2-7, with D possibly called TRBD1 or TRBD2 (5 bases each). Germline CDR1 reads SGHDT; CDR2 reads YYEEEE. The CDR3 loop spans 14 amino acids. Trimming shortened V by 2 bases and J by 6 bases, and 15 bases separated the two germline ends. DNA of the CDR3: TGTGCCAGCAGCTTCGGGGCGGCATCAGCCGAGCAGTACTTC. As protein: CASSFGAASAEQYF.

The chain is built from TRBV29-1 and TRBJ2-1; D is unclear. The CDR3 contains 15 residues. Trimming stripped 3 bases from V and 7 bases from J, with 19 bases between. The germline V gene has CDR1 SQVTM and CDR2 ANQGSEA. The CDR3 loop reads CSVEGWDNGRNEQFF. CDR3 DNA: TGCAGCGTTGAGGGTTGGGATAACGGTCGGAATGAGCAGTTCTTC.

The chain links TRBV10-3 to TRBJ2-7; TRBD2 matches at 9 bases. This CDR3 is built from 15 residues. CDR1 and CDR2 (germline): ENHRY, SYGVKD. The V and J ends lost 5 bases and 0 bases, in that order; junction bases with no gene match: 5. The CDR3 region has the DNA TGTGCCATCAGTCCGACTAGCGGAAGCTCCTACGAGCAGTACTTC. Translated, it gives CAISPTSGSSYEQYF.

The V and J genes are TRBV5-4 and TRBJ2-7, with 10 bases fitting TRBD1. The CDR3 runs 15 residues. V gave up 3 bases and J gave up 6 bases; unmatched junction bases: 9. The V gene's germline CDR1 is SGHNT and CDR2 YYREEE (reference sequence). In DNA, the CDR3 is TGTGCCAGCAGCTCCTCCGGGACAGGGGTCCGCGAGCAGTACTTC. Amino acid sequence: CASSSSGTGVREQYF.

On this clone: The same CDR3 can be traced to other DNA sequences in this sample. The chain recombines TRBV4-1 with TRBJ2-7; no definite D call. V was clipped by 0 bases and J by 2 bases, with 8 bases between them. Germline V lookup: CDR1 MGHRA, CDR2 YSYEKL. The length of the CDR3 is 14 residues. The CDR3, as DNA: TGCGCCAGCAGCCAAGAAGGCCAAGCCTACGAGCAGTACTTC. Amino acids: CASSQEGQAYEQYF.

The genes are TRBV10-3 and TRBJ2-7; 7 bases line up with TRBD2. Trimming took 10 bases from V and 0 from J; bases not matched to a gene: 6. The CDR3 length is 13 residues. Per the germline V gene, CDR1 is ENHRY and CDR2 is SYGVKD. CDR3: CATKSGDSYEQYF. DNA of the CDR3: TGTGCCACCAAGAGCGGGGACTCCTACGAGCAGTACTTC.

CDR3 amino acids: CASSPSLGESSYEQYF. CDR3 DNA: TGTGCCAGCAGTCCATCCCTGGGGGAAAGCTCCTACGAGCAGTACTTC. The gene calls are TRBV27 and TRBJ2-7; D may correspond to TRBD1 or TRBD2 (5 bases each). The CDR3 sequence is 16 residues long. Germline CDR1 and CDR2: MNHEY and SMNVEV (reference sequence). V was trimmed by 5 bases and J by 0 bases, leaving 17 bases between them.

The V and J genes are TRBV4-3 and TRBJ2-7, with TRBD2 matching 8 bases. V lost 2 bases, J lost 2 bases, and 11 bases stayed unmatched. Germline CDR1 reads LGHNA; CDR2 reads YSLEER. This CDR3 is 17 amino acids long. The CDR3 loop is CASSQSLRTSGAYEQYF. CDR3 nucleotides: TGCGCCAGCAGCCAATCATTAAGAACTAGCGGCGCCTACGAGCAGTACTTC.

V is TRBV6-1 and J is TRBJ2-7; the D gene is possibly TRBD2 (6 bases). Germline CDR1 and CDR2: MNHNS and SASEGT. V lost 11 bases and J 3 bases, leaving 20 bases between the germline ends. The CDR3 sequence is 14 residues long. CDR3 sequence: CAGGNTSPLYEQYF. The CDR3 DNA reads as TGTGCCGGGGGGAATACCTCACCCCTCTACGAGCAGTACTTC.

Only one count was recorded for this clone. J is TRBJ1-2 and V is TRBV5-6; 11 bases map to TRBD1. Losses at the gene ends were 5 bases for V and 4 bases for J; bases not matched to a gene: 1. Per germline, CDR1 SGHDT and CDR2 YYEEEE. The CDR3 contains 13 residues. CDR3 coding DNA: TGTGCCAGCAGTGGACAGGGGGCCTATGGCTACACCTTC. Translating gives CASSGQGAYGYTF.